The clone carrying this T cell receptor beta chain was recorded at least ten times. V lost 7 bases to trimming and J lost 6 bases, with 20 bases between them. This CDR3 has 15 residues. CDR1 and CDR2 from the germline V gene are KGHDR and SFDVKD. The source of the sample is a study of CD8+CD57+ T cells in acquired aplastic anemia. TCR beta VDJ combinations and CDR3 sequences were profiled from genomic DNA. TCRdb re-called the reads through MiXCR, storing one row per CDR3 protein. The data hold about 110,000 distinct CDR3 sequences, with roughly 50% observed a single time. This clonotype originated in a human donor in good health, serving as a control. The chain has TRBV24-1 and TRBJ2-5, with unresolved D. The sequencing sample was made of sorted CD4+, CD8+, or CD8+CD57+ T cells (not recorded which) from PBMCs. CDR3 sequence reads: CATSYPNGPEQTQYF. In DNA form, the CDR3 reads TGTGCCACCAGCTACCCCAACGGACCGGAGCAGACCCAGTACTTC.